This section outlines one T cell receptor beta chain sequence together with its context. Its matching antigen is unknown. The data originate from a study of T cell repertoires in cytomegalovirus infection. Study-wide background: Researchers turned to recently identified HLA-C-restricted CMV epitopes as well as well-studied HLA-B-restricted ones. Signatures in public TCR beta sequences pointed to both CMV infection and matching HLA type.

TCRdb fed the reads into MiXCR, producing one record per CDR3 protein. Of 680,000 or so distinct CDR3 sequences listed, around 31% are singletons. Findings and caveats of the study: Using cumulative public TCR beta family frequency, the authors identified those who carried CMV together with the relevant HLA.

Germline V gene lookup returns CDR1 GTSNPN and CDR2 SVGIG (reference sequence). The CDR3 contains 13 residues. The V gene lost 3 bases and the J gene lost 13 bases, with 19 bases spanning the gap. This specimen was cultured PBMCs, taken from culture after CMV antigen stimulation. The V gene is TRBV30, the J gene TRBJ2-1; the D is unclear. The TCR originated in a human donor in good health (CMV status not recorded). Some clones in this sample may be carry-over from other donors' samples. In DNA form, the CDR3 reads TGTGCCTGGAGACCGCCTGACCGACGCAGCCAGTTCTTC. Protein product: CAWRPPDRRSQFF.